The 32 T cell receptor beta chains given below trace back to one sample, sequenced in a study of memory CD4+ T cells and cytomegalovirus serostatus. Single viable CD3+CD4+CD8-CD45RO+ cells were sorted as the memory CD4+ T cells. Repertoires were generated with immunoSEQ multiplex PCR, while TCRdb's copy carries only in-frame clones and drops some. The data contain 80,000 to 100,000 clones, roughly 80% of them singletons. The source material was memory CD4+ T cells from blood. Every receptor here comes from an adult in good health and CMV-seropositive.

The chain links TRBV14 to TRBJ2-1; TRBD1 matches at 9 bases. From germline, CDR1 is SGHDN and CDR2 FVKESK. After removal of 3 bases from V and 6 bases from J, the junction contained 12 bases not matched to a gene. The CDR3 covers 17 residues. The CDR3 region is CASSQPYRGLTGNEQFF. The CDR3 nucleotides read TGTGCCAGCAGCCAGCCGTACAGGGGGCTTACGGGCAATGAGCAGTTCTTC.

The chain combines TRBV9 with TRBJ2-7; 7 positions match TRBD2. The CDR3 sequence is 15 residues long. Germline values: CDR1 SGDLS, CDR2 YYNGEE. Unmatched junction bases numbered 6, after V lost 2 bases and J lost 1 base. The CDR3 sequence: CASSVGGLLSYEQYF. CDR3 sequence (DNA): TGTGCCAGCAGCGTCGGGGGACTACTATCCTACGAGCAGTACTTC.

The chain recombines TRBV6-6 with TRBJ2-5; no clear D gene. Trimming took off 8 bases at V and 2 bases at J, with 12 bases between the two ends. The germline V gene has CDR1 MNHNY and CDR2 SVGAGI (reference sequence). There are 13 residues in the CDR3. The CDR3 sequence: CASRDSLQETQYF. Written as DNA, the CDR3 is TGTGCCAGCCGTGACTCCCTACAAGAGACCCAGTACTTC.

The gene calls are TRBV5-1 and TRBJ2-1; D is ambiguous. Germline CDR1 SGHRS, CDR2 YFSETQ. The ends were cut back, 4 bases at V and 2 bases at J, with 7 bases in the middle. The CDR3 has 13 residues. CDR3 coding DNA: TGCGCCAGCAGCCCGGCCCCCTACAATGAGCAGTTCTTC. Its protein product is CASSPAPYNEQFF. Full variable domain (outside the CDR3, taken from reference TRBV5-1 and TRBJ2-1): KAGVTQTPRYLIKTRGQQVTLSCSPISGHRSVSWYQQTPGQGLQFLFEYFSETQRNKGNFPGRFSGRQFSNSRSEMNVSTLELGDSALYLCASSPAPYNEQFFGPGTRLTVL.

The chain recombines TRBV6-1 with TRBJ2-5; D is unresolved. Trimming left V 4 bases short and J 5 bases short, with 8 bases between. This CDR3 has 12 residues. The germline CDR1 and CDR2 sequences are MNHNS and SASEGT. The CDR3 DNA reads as TGTGCCAGCAGTGGCAATTGGGAGACCCAGTACTTC. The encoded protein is CASSGNWETQYF.

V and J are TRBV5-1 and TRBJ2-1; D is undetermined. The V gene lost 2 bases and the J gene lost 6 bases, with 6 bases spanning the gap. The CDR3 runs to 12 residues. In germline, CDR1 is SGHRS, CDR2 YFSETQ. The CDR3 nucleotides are TGCGCCAGCAGCTTCCAGTTCAATGAGCAGTTCTTC. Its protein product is CASSFQFNEQFF.

CDR3 protein: CASSLVAGDSEGYTF. CDR3 DNA: TGTGCCAGCAGCTTAGTTGCAGGGGATTCGGAAGGCTACACCTTC. The rearrangement links TRBV7-2 to TRBJ1-2, with D possibly being TRBD1 (6 bases). CDR1 SGHTA and CDR2 FQGNSA come from the germline V gene. The CDR3 extends over 15 amino acids. V shed 1 base and J shed 8 bases, with 17 bases lying between them.

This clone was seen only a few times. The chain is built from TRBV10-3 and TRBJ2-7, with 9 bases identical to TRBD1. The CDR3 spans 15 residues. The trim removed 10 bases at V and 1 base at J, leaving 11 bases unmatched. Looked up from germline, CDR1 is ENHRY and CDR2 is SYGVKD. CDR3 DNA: TGTGCCACCAGGGTTCCGGGACAGGGATCCTACGAGCAGTACTTC. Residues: CATRVPGQGSYEQYF.

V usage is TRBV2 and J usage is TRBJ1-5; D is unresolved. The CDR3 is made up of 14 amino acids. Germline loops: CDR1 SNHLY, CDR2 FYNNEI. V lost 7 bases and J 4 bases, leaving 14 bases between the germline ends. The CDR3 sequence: CASNVRATNQPQHF. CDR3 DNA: TGTGCCAGCAATGTGAGGGCTACGAATCAGCCCCAGCATTTT. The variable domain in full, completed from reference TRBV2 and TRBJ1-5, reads EPEVTQTPSHQVTQMGQEVILRCVPISNHLYFYWYRQILGQKVEFLVSFYNNEISEKSEIFDDQFSVERPDGSNFTLKIRSTKLEDSAMYFCASNVRATNQPQHFGDGTRLSIL.

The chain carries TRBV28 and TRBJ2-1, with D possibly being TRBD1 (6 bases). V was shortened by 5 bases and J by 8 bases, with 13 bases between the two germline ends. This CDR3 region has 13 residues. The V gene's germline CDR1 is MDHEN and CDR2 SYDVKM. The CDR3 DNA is TGTGCCAGCAGTCTATTACAGGGAGATGAGCAGTTCTTC. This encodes CASSLLQGDEQFF.

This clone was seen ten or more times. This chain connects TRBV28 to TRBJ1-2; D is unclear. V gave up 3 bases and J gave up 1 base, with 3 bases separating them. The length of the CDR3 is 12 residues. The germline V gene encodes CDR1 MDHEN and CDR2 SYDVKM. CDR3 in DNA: TGTGCCAGCAGTTTTTTTAACTATGGCTACACCTTC. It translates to CASSFFNYGYTF.

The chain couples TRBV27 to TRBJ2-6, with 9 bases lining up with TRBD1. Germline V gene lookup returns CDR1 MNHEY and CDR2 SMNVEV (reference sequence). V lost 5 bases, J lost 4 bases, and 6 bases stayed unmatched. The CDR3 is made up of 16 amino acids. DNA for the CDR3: TGTGCCAGCAGTATCGGGACAGGGACAGGGGCCAACGTCCTGACTTTC. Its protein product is CASSIGTGTGANVLTF. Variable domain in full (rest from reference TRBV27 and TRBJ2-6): EAQVTQNPRYLITVTGKKLTVTCSQNMNHEYMSWYRQDPGLGLRQIYYSMNVEVTDKGDVPEGYKVSRKEKRNFPLILESPSPNQTSLYFCASSIGTGTGANVLTFGAGSRLTVL.

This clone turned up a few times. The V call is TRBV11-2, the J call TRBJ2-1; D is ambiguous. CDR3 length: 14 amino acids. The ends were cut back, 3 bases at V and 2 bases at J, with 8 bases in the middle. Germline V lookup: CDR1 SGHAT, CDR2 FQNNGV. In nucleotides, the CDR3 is TGTGCCAGCAGCTTCCGTGGGGCCTACAATGAGCAGTTCTTC. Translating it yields CASSFRGAYNEQFF.

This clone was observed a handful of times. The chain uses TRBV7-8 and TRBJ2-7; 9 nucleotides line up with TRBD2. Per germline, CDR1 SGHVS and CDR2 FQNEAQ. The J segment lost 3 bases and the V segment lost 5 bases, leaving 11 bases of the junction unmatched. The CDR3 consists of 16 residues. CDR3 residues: CASSPTGAGGNYEQYF. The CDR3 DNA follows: TGTGCCAGCAGCCCGACTGGGGCGGGGGGGAACTACGAGCAGTACTTC.

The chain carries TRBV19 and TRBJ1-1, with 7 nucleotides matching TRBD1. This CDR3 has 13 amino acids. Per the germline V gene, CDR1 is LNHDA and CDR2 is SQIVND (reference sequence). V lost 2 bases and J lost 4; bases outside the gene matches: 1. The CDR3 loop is CASSIRQGTEAFF. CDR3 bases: TGTGCCAGTAGTATACGACAGGGCACTGAAGCTTTCTTT.

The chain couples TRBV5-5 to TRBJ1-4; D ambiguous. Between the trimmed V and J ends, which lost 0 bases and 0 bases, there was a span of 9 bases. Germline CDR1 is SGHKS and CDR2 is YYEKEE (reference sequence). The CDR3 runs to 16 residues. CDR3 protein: CASSLVQPTTNEKLFF. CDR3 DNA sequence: TGTGCCAGCAGCTTGGTTCAGCCTACAACTAATGAAAAACTGTTTTTT.

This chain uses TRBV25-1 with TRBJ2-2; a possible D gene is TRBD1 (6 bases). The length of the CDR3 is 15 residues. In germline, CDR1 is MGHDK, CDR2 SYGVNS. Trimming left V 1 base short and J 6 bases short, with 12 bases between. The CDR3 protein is CASSEWLGGSGELFF. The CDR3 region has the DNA TGTGCCAGCAGTGAATGGTTAGGGGGTTCCGGGGAGCTGTTTTTT.

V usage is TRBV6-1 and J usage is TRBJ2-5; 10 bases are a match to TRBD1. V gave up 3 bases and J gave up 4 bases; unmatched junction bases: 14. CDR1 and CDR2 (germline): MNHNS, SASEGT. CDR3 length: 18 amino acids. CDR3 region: CASSDGDLGDRGRETQYF. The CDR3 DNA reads TGTGCCAGCAGTGATGGTGATTTAGGGGACAGGGGACGAGAGACCCAGTACTTC.

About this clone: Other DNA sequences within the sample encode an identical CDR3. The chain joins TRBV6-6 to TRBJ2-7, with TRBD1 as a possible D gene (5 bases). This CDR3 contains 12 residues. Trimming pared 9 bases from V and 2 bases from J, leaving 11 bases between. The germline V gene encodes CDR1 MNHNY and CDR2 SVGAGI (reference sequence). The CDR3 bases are TGTGCCAGTAGTCAGGGTCCCTACGAGCAGTACTTC. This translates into CASSQGPYEQYF.

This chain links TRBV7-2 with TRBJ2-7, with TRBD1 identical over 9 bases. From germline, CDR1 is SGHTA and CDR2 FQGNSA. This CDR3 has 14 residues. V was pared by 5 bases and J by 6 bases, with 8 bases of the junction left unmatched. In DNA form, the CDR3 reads TGTGCCAGCAGCCCTGGGACAGGGCTCGGCGAGCAGTACTTC. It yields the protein CASSPGTGLGEQYF.

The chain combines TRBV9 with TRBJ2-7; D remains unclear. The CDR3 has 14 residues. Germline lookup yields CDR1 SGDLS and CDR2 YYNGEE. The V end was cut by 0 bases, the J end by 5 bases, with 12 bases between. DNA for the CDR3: TGTGCCAGCAGCGTAGGGACGCGGTTCGACGAGCAGTACTTC. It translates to CASSVGTRFDEQYF. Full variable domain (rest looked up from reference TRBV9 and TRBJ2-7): DSGVTQTPKHLITATGQRVTLRCSPRSGDLSVYWYQQSLDQGLQFLIQYYNGEERAKGNILERFSAQQFPDLHSELNLSSLELGDSALYFCASSVGTRFDEQYFGPGTRLTVT.

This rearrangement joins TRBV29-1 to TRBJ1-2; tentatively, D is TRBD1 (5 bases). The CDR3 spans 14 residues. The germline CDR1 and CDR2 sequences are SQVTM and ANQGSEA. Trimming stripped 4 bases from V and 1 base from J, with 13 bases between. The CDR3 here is CSVGDRAFNYGYTF. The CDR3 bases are TGCAGCGTTGGGGACCGGGCCTTTAACTATGGCTACACCTTC.

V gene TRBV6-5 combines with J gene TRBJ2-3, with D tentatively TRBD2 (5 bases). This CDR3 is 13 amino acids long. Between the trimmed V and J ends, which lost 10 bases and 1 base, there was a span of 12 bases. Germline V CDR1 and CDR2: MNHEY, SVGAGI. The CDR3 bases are TGTGCCACACGAGGGCCCGGCACAGATACGCAGTATTTT. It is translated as CATRGPGTDTQYF.

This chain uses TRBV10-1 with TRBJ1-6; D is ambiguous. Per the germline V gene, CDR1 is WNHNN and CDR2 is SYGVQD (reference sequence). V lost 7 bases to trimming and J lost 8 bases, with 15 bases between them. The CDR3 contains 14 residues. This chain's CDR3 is CASTPFWRDSPLHF. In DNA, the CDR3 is TGCGCCAGCACCCCCTTTTGGCGGGATTCACCCCTCCACTTT.

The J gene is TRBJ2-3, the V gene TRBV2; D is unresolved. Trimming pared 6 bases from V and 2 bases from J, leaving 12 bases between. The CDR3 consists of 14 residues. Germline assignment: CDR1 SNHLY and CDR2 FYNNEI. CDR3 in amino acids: CASRGSRHTDTQYF. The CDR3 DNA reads TGTGCCAGCAGGGGATCGAGACACACAGATACGCAGTATTTT. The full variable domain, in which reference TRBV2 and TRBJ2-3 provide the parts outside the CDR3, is EPEVTQTPSHQVTQMGQEVILRCVPISNHLYFYWYRQILGQKVEFLVSFYNNEISEKSEIFDDQFSVERPDGSNFTLKIRSTKLEDSAMYFCASRGSRHTDTQYFGPGTRLTVL.

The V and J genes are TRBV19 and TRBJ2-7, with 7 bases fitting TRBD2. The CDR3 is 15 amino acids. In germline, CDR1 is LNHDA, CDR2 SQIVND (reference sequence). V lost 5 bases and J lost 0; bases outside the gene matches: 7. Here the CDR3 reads CASSPPAGSSYEQYF. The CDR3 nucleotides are TGTGCCAGTAGTCCTCCAGCGGGGAGCTCCTACGAGCAGTACTTC.

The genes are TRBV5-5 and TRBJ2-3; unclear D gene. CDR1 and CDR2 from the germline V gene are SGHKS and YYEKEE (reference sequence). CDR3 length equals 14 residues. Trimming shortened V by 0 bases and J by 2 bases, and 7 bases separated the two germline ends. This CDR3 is CASSLVTLTDTQYF. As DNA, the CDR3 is TGTGCCAGCAGCTTGGTAACCCTCACAGATACGCAGTATTTT.

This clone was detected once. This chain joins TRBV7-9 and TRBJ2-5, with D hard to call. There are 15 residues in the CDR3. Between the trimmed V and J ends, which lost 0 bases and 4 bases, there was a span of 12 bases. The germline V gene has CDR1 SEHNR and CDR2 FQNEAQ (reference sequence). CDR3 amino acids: CASSLANGWRETQYF. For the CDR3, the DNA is TGTGCCAGCAGCTTAGCGAACGGATGGCGAGAGACCCAGTACTTC. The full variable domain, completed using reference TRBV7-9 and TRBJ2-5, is DTGVSQNPRHKITKRGQNVTFRCDPISEHNRLYWYRQTLGQGPEFLTYFQNEAQLEKSRLLSDRFSAERPKGSFSTLEIQRTEQGDSAMYLCASSLANGWRETQYFGPGTRLLVL.

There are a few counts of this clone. The CDR3 nucleotides are TGTGCCTGGAGTGTATCGGGGGGTTACACTGAAGCTTTCTTT. As protein: CAWSVSGGYTEAFF. The chain joins TRBV30 to TRBJ1-1; D might be TRBD1 (5 bases). CDR3 length equals 14 residues. The germline CDR1 and CDR2 sequences are GTSNPN and SVGIG (reference sequence). V was trimmed by 0 bases and J by 3 bases, leaving 11 bases between them. The full variable domain, with the rest looked up from reference TRBV30 and TRBJ1-1, is SQTIHQWPATLVQPVGSPLSLECTVEGTSNPNLYWYRQAAGRGLQLLFYSVGIGQISSEVPQNLSASRPQDRQFILSSKKLLLSDSGFYLCAWSVSGGYTEAFFGQGTRLTVV.

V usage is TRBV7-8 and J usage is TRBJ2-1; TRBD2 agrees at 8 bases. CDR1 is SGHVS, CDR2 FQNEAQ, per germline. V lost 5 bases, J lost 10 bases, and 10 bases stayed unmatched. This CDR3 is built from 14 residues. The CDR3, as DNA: TGTGCCAGCAGCCCTAGACTAGCGTCCGGCGAGCAGTTCTTC. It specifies CASSPRLASGEQFF.

The CDR3: CASSLVRGGDEKLFF. The CDR3 coding sequence is TGTGCCAGCAGCTTAGTAAGGGGAGGAGATGAAAAACTGTTTTTT. The V and J genes are TRBV7-9 and TRBJ1-4; D is possibly TRBD1 (5 bases). CDR1 and CDR2 (germline): SEHNR, FQNEAQ (reference sequence). Trimming shortened V by 1 base and J by 6 bases, and 12 bases separated the two germline ends. The CDR3 is made up of 15 amino acids.

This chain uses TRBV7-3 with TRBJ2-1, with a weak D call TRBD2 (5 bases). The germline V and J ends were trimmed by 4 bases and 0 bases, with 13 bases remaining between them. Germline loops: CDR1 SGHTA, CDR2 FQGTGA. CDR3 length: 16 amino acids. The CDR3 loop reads CASSSYHGSSYNEQFF. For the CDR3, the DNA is TGTGCCAGCAGCTCCTACCATGGGAGCTCCTACAATGAGCAGTTCTTC.